A single sample gave rise to the 30 T cell receptor beta chains below, sequenced in a study of beta chain features in type 1 diabetes (dated by TCRdb to between 2017 and 2018). Overall study results and their limits: A moderate but significant shortening of TCRB CDR3 length was observed in type 1 diabetes patients in all four CD4+ subsets.

These receptors have no known antigen. Receptor libraries were prepared by the immunoSEQ multiplex PCR assay. All of the isolated RNA was reverse transcribed with the High Capacity cDNA Reverse Transcription Kit, so expressed TCRB transcripts were sequenced. TCRdb mirrors the immuneACCESS table, restricted to in-frame sequences. Some clones are absent from its copies; in checked studies, under half trace to an unresolved V gene, and the reason for the others is unknown. Present in this sample are 500,000 to 850,000 clones, over 11% of which were seen just once. The biggest ten clones account for roughly 0.04% of the sample. Material for sequencing was naive CD4+ T cells from blood. Reading the label with the study, this specimen's cell subset or site is: true naive CD4+ T cells. Receptors were obtained from a man younger than 30 with type 1 diabetes.

This clone was counted a few times. The same CDR3 also results from other DNA sequences found in this sample. The rearrangement links TRBV18 to TRBJ1-5, with D possibly matching TRBD1 (5 bases). This CDR3 is 13 amino acids long. Deletions cut 1 base from V and 4 bases from J, with 5 bases between. Germline CDR1 reads KGHSH; CDR2 reads LQKENI. CDR3 loop: CASSPQGNQPQHF. CDR3 sequence (DNA): TGTGCCAGCTCACCACAGGGGAATCAGCCCCAGCATTTT.

V usage is TRBV9 and J usage is TRBJ1-2, with D possibly TRBD1 on 6 matching bases. The V end was cut by 4 bases, the J end by 6 bases, with 19 bases between. From germline, CDR1 is SGDLS and CDR2 YYNGEE. CDR3 length: 15 amino acids. In DNA form, the CDR3 reads TGTGCCAGCAGCCCTAGCGTTGGGGGCCTCAATGGCTACACCTTC. Its translation: CASSPSVGGLNGYTF.

This clone was counted between two and nine times. The chain uses TRBV6-5 and TRBJ2-5; 8 nucleotides align to TRBD1. The V gene's germline CDR1 is MNHEY and CDR2 SVGAGI. J was trimmed by 10 bases and V by 6 bases; bases with no gene match: 16. This CDR3 has 15 amino acids. CDR3 bases: TGTGCCAGCAGCCTTCGGTGGGAGACAGGGGAGGTCCAGTACTTC. This gives the protein CASSLRWETGEVQYF.

The chain uses TRBV25-1 and TRBJ2-7; D gene unclear. Germline V gives CDR1 MGHDK, CDR2 SYGVNS. CDR3 size: 15 residues. Trimming shortened V by 3 bases and J by 1 base, and 13 bases separated the two germline ends. The CDR3, as DNA: TGTGCCAGCAGTGAGGGGTTGACATCTTCCTACGAGCAGTACTTC. Its protein is CASSEGLTSSYEQYF.

This clone was detected only a few times. V gene TRBV10-3 combines with J gene TRBJ2-7; tentatively, D is TRBD1 (6 bases). Per the germline V gene, CDR1 is ENHRY and CDR2 is SYGVKD. V lost 3 bases, J lost 2 bases, and 14 bases lay in between. This CDR3 contains 15 residues. DNA of the CDR3: TGTGCCATCAGTGAACCGACAGGAAAACCCTACGAGCAGTACTTC. This gives the protein CAISEPTGKPYEQYF.

This clone was seen a few times. This chain links TRBV27 with TRBJ1-2; no clear D gene. The germline V gene has CDR1 MNHEY and CDR2 SMNVEV (reference sequence). V was cut by 0 bases and J by 4 bases, with 12 bases left in between. This CDR3 is built from 15 residues. The CDR3 spells CASSLSGLGGYGYTF. The CDR3 nucleotides are TGTGCCAGCAGTTTATCAGGCCTTGGTGGCTATGGCTACACCTTC.

The chain's CDR3 is CASSVGAGEVSEQFF. CDR3 nucleotide sequence: TGTGCCAGCAGCGTAGGGGCGGGGGAAGTGTCCGAGCAGTTCTTC. J is TRBJ2-1 and V is TRBV9, with TRBD2 identical over 7 bases. Germline loops: CDR1 SGDLS, CDR2 YYNGEE. The CDR3 is made up of 15 amino acids. Losses at the gene ends were 0 bases for V and 10 bases for J; bases not matched to a gene: 10.

This clone turned up a few times. DNA for the CDR3: TGTGCCAGCAGTCCTGCAGCGAGCACAGATACGCAGTATTTT. Translation: CASSPAASTDTQYF. This chain joins TRBV28 and TRBJ2-3; D uncertain. The V end lost 5 bases, the J end lost 0 bases, and 9 bases lay between the germline ends. The germline V gene encodes CDR1 MDHEN and CDR2 SYDVKM. The CDR3 runs 14 residues.

This clone was seen a handful of times. V is TRBV5-1 and J is TRBJ2-2; TRBD2 might be the D (6 bases). CDR3 length: 15 residues. With 0 bases removed from V and 9 bases from J, the gap between germline ends came to 15 bases. CDR1 SGHRS and CDR2 YFSETQ come from the germline V gene. CDR3 region: CASSLERGGGRELFF. The CDR3 DNA sequence: TGCGCCAGCAGCTTGGAGAGGGGAGGAGGCCGGGAGCTGTTTTTT. Combining the CDR3 with reference TRBV5-1 and TRBJ2-2 gives the whole variable domain KAGVTQTPRYLIKTRGQQVTLSCSPISGHRSVSWYQQTPGQGLQFLFEYFSETQRNKGNFPGRFSGRQFSNSRSEMNVSTLELGDSALYLCASSLERGGGRELFFGEGSRLTVL.

There are a few counts of this clone. The CDR3 loop reads CASGQERTDTQYF. The CDR3 DNA is TGTGCCAGCGGTCAGGAGCGCACAGATACGCAGTATTTT. The rearrangement uses TRBV7-2 and TRBJ2-3; no clear D. Looked up from germline, CDR1 is SGHTA and CDR2 is FQGNSA. The CDR3 length is 13 residues. Trimming shortened V by 8 bases and J by 1 base, and 10 bases separated the two germline ends.

DNA for the CDR3: TGTGCCAGCACCCAAAGGGGGCAGGGGTCCAATGAGCAGTTCTTC. It is translated as CASTQRGQGSNEQFF. V and J are TRBV21-1 and TRBJ2-1; TRBD1 is taken as the D call from the table, unchecked against the DNA. TRBV21-1 is an annotated pseudogene. This CDR3 comprises 15 residues.

The V call is TRBV5-1, the J call TRBJ2-2; 10 bases match TRBD1. Germline V gene lookup returns CDR1 SGHRS and CDR2 YFSETQ. The CDR3 length is 16 residues. V was clipped by 4 bases and J by 4 bases; unmatched bases: 7. CDR3 DNA: TGCGCCAGCAGCCTGACAGGGGGCTCGGGCACCGGGGAGCTGTTTTTT. This encodes CASSLTGGSGTGELFF. Together with reference TRBV5-1 and TRBJ2-2, the CDR3 gives the full variable domain: KAGVTQTPRYLIKTRGQQVTLSCSPISGHRSVSWYQQTPGQGLQFLFEYFSETQRNKGNFPGRFSGRQFSNSRSEMNVSTLELGDSALYLCASSLTGGSGTGELFFGEGSRLTVL.

The chain is built from TRBV7-9 and TRBJ2-7; TRBD1 or TRBD2 may be the D gene (5 bases each). Trimming shortened V by 5 bases and J by 1 base, and 15 bases separated the two germline ends. Germline V gives CDR1 SEHNR, CDR2 FQNEAQ (reference sequence). The CDR3 is made up of 15 amino acids. The CDR3 DNA is TGTGCCAGCAGCCGAGGGCAGGGCTATTCCTACGAGCAGTACTTC. Translating it yields CASSRGQGYSYEQYF.

V is TRBV30 and J is TRBJ2-7; 11 nucleotides match TRBD2. CDR1 and CDR2 from the germline V gene are GTSNPN and SVGIG (reference sequence). The junction had 4 bases not matched to a gene; V was cut back by 0 bases and J by 3 bases. CDR3 size: 15 residues. CDR3 DNA sequence: TGTGCCTGGAGTGTAAGCCTAGCGGGAGGCTACGAGCAGTACTTC. This gives the protein CAWSVSLAGGYEQYF. Complete variable domain (other parts from reference TRBV30 and TRBJ2-7): SQTIHQWPATLVQPVGSPLSLECTVEGTSNPNLYWYRQAAGRGLQLLFYSVGIGQISSEVPQNLSASRPQDRQFILSSKKLLLSDSGFYLCAWSVSLAGGYEQYFGPGTRLTVT.

J is TRBJ1-3 and V is TRBV30, with D unclear. Germline V lookup: CDR1 GTSNPN, CDR2 SVGIG (reference sequence). V was clipped by 3 bases and J by 4 bases, with 10 bases between them. The CDR3 covers 13 residues. In DNA form, the CDR3 reads TGTGCCTGGAGAAGGGTCGTCGGAAACACCATATATTTT. The encoded protein is CAWRRVVGNTIYF.

This clone was seen a few times. The chain carries TRBV30 and TRBJ1-6; the D gene is possibly TRBD1 (5 bases). CDR1 GTSNPN and CDR2 SVGIG come from the germline V gene (reference sequence). The CDR3 contains 13 residues. V dropped 3 bases and J dropped 10 bases, with 13 bases sitting between them. This CDR3 is CAWSRAGESPLHF. The CDR3 nucleotides read TGTGCCTGGAGCAGGGCTGGGGAATCACCCCTCCACTTT.

V is TRBV25-1 and J is TRBJ1-6; D call uncertain. The V gene lost 4 bases and the J gene lost 0 bases, with 4 bases spanning the gap. The CDR3 is made up of 14 amino acids. From germline, CDR1 is MGHDK and CDR2 SYGVNS. Written as DNA, the CDR3 is TGTGCCAGCAGTGTAAGCTCCTATAATTCACCCCTCCACTTT. The encoded protein is CASSVSSYNSPLHF.

This clone was found a few times. V and J are TRBV10-3 and TRBJ2-3; perhaps TRBD1 as D (6 bases). From germline, CDR1 is ENHRY and CDR2 SYGVKD. V was trimmed by 5 bases and J by 1 base, leaving 10 bases between them. CDR3 size: 14 residues. The CDR3 loop reads CAISNRVGTDTQYF. In nucleotides, the CDR3 is TGTGCCATCAGTAACAGGGTCGGCACAGATACGCAGTATTTT.

This clone turned up a few times. The chain is built from TRBV30 and TRBJ2-1; TRBD1 agrees at 9 bases. V lost 3 bases and J lost 6; bases outside the gene matches: 3. Looked up from germline, CDR1 is GTSNPN and CDR2 is SVGIG (reference sequence). The CDR3 contains 13 residues. The CDR3: CAWSTGGGNEQFF. In nucleotides, the CDR3 is TGTGCCTGGAGCACAGGGGGCGGCAATGAGCAGTTCTTC.

This clone was seen a few times. This chain joins TRBV7-6 and TRBJ2-7; D might be TRBD1 (6 bases). The germline V gene encodes CDR1 SGHVS and CDR2 FNYEAQ. The V gene lost 6 bases and the J gene lost 1 base, with 19 bases spanning the gap. The CDR3 contains 16 residues. The DNA for the CDR3 is TGTGCCAGCAGTCCAATTACAGGGTCTGGGTCCTACGAGCAGTACTTC. Translation: CASSPITGSGSYEQYF.

This clone has a handful of counts. The J gene is TRBJ2-1, the V gene TRBV7-2; possibly TRBD2 for D (6 bases). This CDR3 has 15 residues. V was pared by 5 bases and J by 8 bases, with 19 bases between. Looked up from germline, CDR1 is SGHTA and CDR2 is FQGNSA. The CDR3 DNA sequence: TGTGCCAGCAGCCGGAGGGACTTCCGGAGCCATGAGCAGTTCTTC. It codes for CASSRRDFRSHEQFF.

The chain couples TRBV11-2 to TRBJ2-3; TRBD2 might be the D (6 bases). This CDR3 has 13 residues. CDR1 and CDR2 from the germline V gene are SGHAT and FQNNGV. Trimming left V 5 bases short and J 1 base short, with 7 bases between. The CDR3 coding sequence is TGTGCCAGCAGCCGGAGGGGCACAGATACGCAGTATTTT. It encodes CASSRRGTDTQYF. The full variable domain, its missing parts supplied by reference TRBV11-2 and TRBJ2-3, is EAGVAQSPRYKIIEKRQSVAFWCNPISGHATLYWYQQILGQGPKLLIQFQNNGVVDDSQLPKDRFSAERLKGVDSTLKIQPAKLEDSAVYLCASSRRGTDTQYFGPGTRLTVL.

The CDR3 protein is CAWSPDSNSGNTIYF. Here the CDR3 DNA reads TGTGCCTGGAGTCCCGACTCCAACTCTGGAAACACCATATATTTT. The chain uses TRBV30 and TRBJ1-3, with D hard to call. The ends were cut back, 2 bases at V and 0 bases at J, with 11 bases in the middle. This CDR3 comprises 15 residues. Looked up from germline, CDR1 is GTSNPN and CDR2 is SVGIG (reference sequence).

The chain is built from TRBV2 and TRBJ2-1; D possibly corresponds to TRBD1 (6 bases). Germline CDR1 and CDR2: SNHLY and FYNNEI. This CDR3 has 14 residues. The V end lost 5 bases, the J end lost 8 bases, and 16 bases lay between the germline ends. CDR3 DNA sequence: TGTGCCAGCAGTCCTCTGGACAGTATCTATGAGCAGTTCTTC. Amino acids: CASSPLDSIYEQFF.

This clone was detected only a few times. The rearrangement uses TRBV29-1 and TRBJ1-1; the D gene is possibly TRBD1 (6 bases). The germline gives CDR1 SQVTM, CDR2 ANQGSEA. V lost 7 bases and J 0 bases, leaving 18 bases between the germline ends. This CDR3 is built from 15 residues. This chain's CDR3 is CSARWGHPMNTEAFF. The CDR3 nucleotides are TGCAGCGCTCGGTGGGGACACCCGATGAACACTGAAGCTTTCTTT.

The V and J genes are TRBV2 and TRBJ1-5; 11 nucleotides agree with TRBD1. The germline CDR1 and CDR2 sequences are SNHLY and FYNNEI. The CDR3 is 15 amino acids. Germline trimming cut 7 bases from V and 5 bases from J; bases unmatched to any gene: 7. The CDR3 sequence is CASIGTGGHDQPQHF. The CDR3 DNA sequence: TGTGCCAGCATAGGGACAGGGGGACACGATCAGCCCCAGCATTTT.

V usage is TRBV10-3 and J usage is TRBJ1-1, with D hard to call. This CDR3 contains 11 residues. Trimming removed 5 bases from V and 6 bases from J, with 7 bases in between. The germline CDR1 and CDR2 sequences are ENHRY and SYGVKD. The CDR3 DNA reads TGTGCCATCAGTTCCCATGCTGAAGCTTTCTTT. It codes for CAISSHAEAFF.

The J gene is TRBJ2-5, the V gene TRBV7-3; D is unresolved. Trimming pared 2 bases from V and 5 bases from J, leaving 9 bases between. Germline-derived CDR1 and CDR2 are SGHTA and FQGTGA. This CDR3 region has 13 residues. CDR3 sequence reads: CASSLSQEETQYF. As DNA, the CDR3 is TGTGCCAGCAGCTTATCTCAGGAGGAGACCCAGTACTTC.

The J gene is TRBJ2-5, the V gene TRBV20-1; 7 bases are a match to TRBD2. CDR1 DFQATT and CDR2 SNEGSKA come from the germline V gene (reference sequence). The length of the CDR3 is 11 residues. CDR3: CNPGGQETQYF. In DNA, the CDR3 is TGCAACCCGGGGGGACAAGAGACCCAGTACTTC.

This sequence joins TRBV4-3 and TRBJ1-4, with D hard to call. The CDR3 sequence is 17 residues long. Trimming stripped 0 bases from V and 5 bases from J, with 16 bases between. Germline V gene sequence: CDR1 LGHNA, CDR2 YSLEER. The CDR3 DNA reads as TGCGCCAGCAGCCAAGAGTCGCGTTACTCGCCCAATGAAAAACTGTTTTTT. It specifies CASSQESRYSPNEKLFF.